A single sample gave rise to the 12 T cell receptor beta chains below, sequenced in a study of Ad26.COV2.S vaccination and SARS-CoV-2 variants. Specified treatment: roughly 18 received Ad26.COV2.S at low or high dose, single or two shots; roughly five received placebo; per-sample allocation not given. Specimen acquisition occurred on day 63 following the initial vaccine or placebo injection. Some clones are missing from TCRdb's copy, which holds only in-frame ones; the method was immunoSEQ multiplex PCR. The sample has some 520,000 clones; around 88% are singletons. Sequences were derived from peripheral blood, sampled in a trial of Ad26.COV2.S vaccine versus placebo. The origin of the receptors is a person aged 18-65 years who received the Ad26.COV2.S COVID-19 vaccine or a placebo.

Note on this clone: At one end, the junction sequence differs from germline, possibly due to a read error. The V gene is TRBV6-5, the J gene TRBJ2-7; a possible D gene is TRBD1 (6 bases). The germline V gene encodes CDR1 MNHEY and CDR2 SVGAGI. This CDR3 contains 15 residues. CDR3: CTSSVMDSRSGEQYF. CDR3 in DNA: TGTACCAGCAGCGTCATGGACAGCAGAAGCGGCGAGCAGTACTTC.

The chain combines TRBV27 with TRBJ1-6; perhaps TRBD1 as D (5 bases). This CDR3 region has 13 residues. Trimming took 5 bases from V and 8 from J, leaving 10 bases between them. Germline CDR1 is MNHEY and CDR2 is SMNVEV (reference sequence). The CDR3 nucleotides are TGTGCCAGCAGTCAGGGAGGGGATTCACCCCTCCACTTT. Amino acids: CASSQGGDSPLHF.

This clone was picked up one time. The rearrangement links TRBV3-1 (or the pseudogene TRBV3-2) to TRBJ1-1; D is undetermined. The germline V gene encodes CDR1 LGHDT and CDR2 YNNKEL (reference sequence). V lost 4 bases and J 0 bases, leaving 12 bases between the germline ends. This CDR3 contains 15 residues. The CDR3 is CASSPDGQMNTEAFF. DNA of the CDR3: TGTGCCAGCAGCCCAGATGGGCAGATGAACACTGAAGCTTTCTTT.

This clone was seen at least ten times. This chain uses TRBV30 with TRBJ2-6; D uncertain. CDR1 and CDR2 (germline): GTSNPN, SVGIG (reference sequence). The CDR3 covers 14 residues. The germline V and J ends were trimmed by 0 bases and 2 bases, with 5 bases remaining between them. CDR3 nucleotides: TGTGCCTGGAGTGTACCGGCTGGGGCCAACGTCCTGACTTTC. Translation: CAWSVPAGANVLTF.

The chain links TRBV5-4 to TRBJ1-2; the D gene is possibly TRBD1 (5 bases). Trimming left V 2 bases short and J 6 bases short, with 11 bases between. Germline assignment: CDR1 SGHNT and CDR2 YYREEE (reference sequence). The CDR3 runs to 13 residues. CDR3 sequence: CASSLMDIDGYTF. CDR3 DNA: TGTGCCAGCAGCTTAATGGACATCGATGGCTACACCTTC.

The J gene is TRBJ1-1, the V gene TRBV6-4; D is unclear. The ends were cut back, 6 bases at V and 2 bases at J, with 10 bases in the middle. Germline V CDR1 and CDR2: MRHNA, SNTAGT. This CDR3 spans 13 amino acids. CDR3 DNA: TGTGCCAGCAGGTACCACCCAAACACTGAAGCTTTCTTT. It is translated as CASRYHPNTEAFF.

V is TRBV6-5 and J is TRBJ1-2; D unresolved. With 4 bases removed from V and 6 bases from J, the gap between germline ends came to 18 bases. The CDR3 sequence is 15 residues long. The germline V gene has CDR1 MNHEY and CDR2 SVGAGI. DNA for the CDR3: TGTGCCAGCAGTTTCCTCGATCCCCGGTCCAATGGCTACACCTTC. Amino acids: CASSFLDPRSNGYTF.

This chain links TRBV27 with TRBJ2-1, with D unclear. This CDR3 region has 13 residues. V was cut by 2 bases and J by 6 bases, with 8 bases left in between. Germline loops: CDR1 MNHEY, CDR2 SMNVEV (reference sequence). CDR3 sequence (DNA): TGTGCCAGCAGTTTACGCTATTCCAATGAGCAGTTCTTC. It translates to CASSLRYSNEQFF.

The CDR3 coding sequence is TGTGCCAGCAGCCAGGGCGTTTGGGCTTTCTTT. This sequence encodes CASSQGVWAFF. The chain is built from TRBV5-5 and TRBJ1-1; D possibly corresponds to TRBD1 (5 bases). The CDR3 has 11 amino acids. The germline V gene encodes CDR1 SGHKS and CDR2 YYEKEE (reference sequence). V was pared by 4 bases and J by 11 bases, with 12 bases between.

The rearrangement joins TRBV5-1 to TRBJ2-2, with 7 bases fitting TRBD1. The CDR3 has 15 residues. Per the germline V gene, CDR1 is SGHRS and CDR2 is YFSETQ. The junction had 6 bases not matched to a gene; V was cut back by 2 bases and J by 5 bases. The CDR3 region is CASSLRTGSTGELFF. CDR3 bases: TGCGCCAGCAGCTTAAGGACAGGTAGTACCGGGGAGCTGTTTTTT.

The chain links TRBV4-2 to TRBJ2-3, with 8 bases that match TRBD2. The ends lost 0 bases at V and 6 bases at J; junction bases unmatched: 14. Germline values: CDR1 LGHNA, CDR2 YNFKEQ. The CDR3 covers 18 residues. CDR3 loop: CASSQDSGGGRKGDTQYF. The CDR3 bases are TGTGCCAGCAGCCAAGATAGCGGCGGGGGGCGGAAGGGGGATACGCAGTATTTT.

In the case of this clone: Other DNA sequences within the sample encode an identical CDR3. The gene calls are TRBV2 and TRBJ2-7; D remains unclear. Trimming removed 1 base at V and 5 bases at J, with 3 bases between. The germline V gene encodes CDR1 SNHLY and CDR2 FYNNEI. CDR3 length: 11 residues. The CDR3 sequence is CASSEVDEQYF. CDR3 in DNA: TGTGCCAGCAGTGAAGTCGACGAGCAGTACTTC.